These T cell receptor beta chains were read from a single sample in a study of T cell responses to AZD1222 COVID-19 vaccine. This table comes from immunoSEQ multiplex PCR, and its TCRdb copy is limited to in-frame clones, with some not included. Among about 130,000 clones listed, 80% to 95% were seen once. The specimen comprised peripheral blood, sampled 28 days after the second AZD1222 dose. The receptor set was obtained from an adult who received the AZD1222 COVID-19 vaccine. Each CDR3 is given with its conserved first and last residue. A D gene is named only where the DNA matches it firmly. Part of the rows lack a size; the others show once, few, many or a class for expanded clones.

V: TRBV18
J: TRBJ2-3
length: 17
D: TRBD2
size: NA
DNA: TGTGCCAGTATACAGAGGACTAGCGGGGGGGCCACAGATACGCAGTATTTT
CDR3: CASIQRTSGGATDTQYF

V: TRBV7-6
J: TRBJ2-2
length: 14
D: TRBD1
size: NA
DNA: TGTGCCAGCAGCAGGGACAGCAACACCGGGGAGCTGTTTTTT
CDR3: CASSRDSNTGELFF

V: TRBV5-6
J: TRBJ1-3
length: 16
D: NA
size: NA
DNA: TGTGCCAGCAGCTTACCGGACAGAACGGGGGGAAACACCATATATTTT
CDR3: CASSLPDRTGGNTIYF

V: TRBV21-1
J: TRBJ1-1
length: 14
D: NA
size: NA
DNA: TGTGCCAGCAGCAAGGAGGGGGGTTTGGGTTTGGCTTTCTTT
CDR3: CASSKEGGLGLAFF

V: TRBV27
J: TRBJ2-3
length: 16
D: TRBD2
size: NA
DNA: TGTGCCAGCAGCCCCTTAGCGGGGGGACCCACAGATACGCAGTATTTT
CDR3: CASSPLAGGPTDTQYF

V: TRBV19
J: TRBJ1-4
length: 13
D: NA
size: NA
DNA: TGTGCCACCACGGGACACGTTAATGAAAAACTGTTTTTT
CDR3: CATTGHVNEKLFF

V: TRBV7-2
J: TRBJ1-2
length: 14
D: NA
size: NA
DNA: TGTGCCAGCAGCTCGTCCGGACACTTCTATGGCTACACCTTC
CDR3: CASSSSGHFYGYTF

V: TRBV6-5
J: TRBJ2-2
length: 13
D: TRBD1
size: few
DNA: TGTGCCAGCAGTAACAGGGGCGCCGGGGAGCTGTTTTTT
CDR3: CASSNRGAGELFF

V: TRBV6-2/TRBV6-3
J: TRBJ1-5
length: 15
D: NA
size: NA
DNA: TGTGCCAGCAGTCTCCCCCTTTATAGCAATCAGCCCCAGCATTTT
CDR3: CASSLPLYSNQPQHF

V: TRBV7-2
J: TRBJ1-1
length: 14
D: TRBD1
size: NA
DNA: TGTGCCAGCACATTACAGGGGGGGAACACTGAAGCTTTCTTT
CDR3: CASTLQGGNTEAFF

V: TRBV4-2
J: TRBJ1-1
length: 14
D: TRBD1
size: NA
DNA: TGTGCCAGCGGAAGGGACAGGGGAAACACTGAAGCTTTCTTT
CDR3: CASGRDRGNTEAFF

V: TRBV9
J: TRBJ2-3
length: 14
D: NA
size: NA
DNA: TGTGCCAGCAGCAAACTCTCTAGCACAGATACGCAGTATTTT
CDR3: CASSKLSSTDTQYF

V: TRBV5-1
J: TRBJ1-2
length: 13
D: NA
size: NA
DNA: TGCGCCAGCAGCTTGGGTAAGGACTATGGCTACACCTTC
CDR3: CASSLGKDYGYTF

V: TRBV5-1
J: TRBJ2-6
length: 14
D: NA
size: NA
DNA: TGCGCCAGCAGCTTGGGGGCTGGGGCCAACGTCCTGACTTTC
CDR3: CASSLGAGANVLTF

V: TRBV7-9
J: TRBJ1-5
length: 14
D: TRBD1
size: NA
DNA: TGTGCCAGCAGCCAGGCGACAGGGGATCAGCCCCAGCATTTT
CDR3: CASSQATGDQPQHF

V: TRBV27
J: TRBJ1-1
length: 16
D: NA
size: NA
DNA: TGTGCCAGCAGTTTATGGGGGCCAAACTTGAACACTGAAGCTTTCTTT
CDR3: CASSLWGPNLNTEAFF

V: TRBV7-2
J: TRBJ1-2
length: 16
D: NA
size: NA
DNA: TGTGCCAGCAGCTCGATCCCGAGGGGAGGGAACTATGGCTACACCTTC
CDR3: CASSSIPRGGNYGYTF

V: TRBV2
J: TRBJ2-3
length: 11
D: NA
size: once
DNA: TGTGCCAGCTTAATGAGAGATACGCAGTATTTT
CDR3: CASLMRDTQYF

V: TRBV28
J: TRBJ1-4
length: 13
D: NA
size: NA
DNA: TGTGCCAGCAGCCTATCCCGGGGGGGCTTACTGTTTTTT
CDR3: CASSLSRGGLLFF

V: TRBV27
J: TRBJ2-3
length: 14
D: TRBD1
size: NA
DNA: TGTGCCAGCAGTCTCCGGGACAGAACAGATACGCAGTATTTT
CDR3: CASSLRDRTDTQYF

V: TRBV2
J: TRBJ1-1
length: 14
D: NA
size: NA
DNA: TGTGCCAGCAGACCGGACGGTATGAACACTGAAGCTTTCTTT
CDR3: CASRPDGMNTEAFF

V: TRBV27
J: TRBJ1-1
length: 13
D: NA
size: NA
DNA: TGTGCCAGCAGTTTAGGGCGGTACACTGAAGCTTTCTTT
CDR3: CASSLGRYTEAFF

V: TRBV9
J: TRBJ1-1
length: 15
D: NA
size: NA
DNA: TGTGCCAGCAGCGTAGGGAGGAGGGAAGGGACTGAAGCTTTCTTT
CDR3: CASSVGRREGTEAFF

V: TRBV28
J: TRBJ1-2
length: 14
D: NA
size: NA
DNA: TGTGCCCTCAAAGAAAGTGGGGGGCGCCGCGGCTACACCTTC
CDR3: CALKESGGRRGYTF

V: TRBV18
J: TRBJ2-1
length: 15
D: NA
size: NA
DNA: TGTGCCAGCTCACCCACTAGGGGGGAGTACAATGAGCAGTTCTTC
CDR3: CASSPTRGEYNEQFF

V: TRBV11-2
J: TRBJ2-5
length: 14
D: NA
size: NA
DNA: TGTGCCAGCAGCGCACCCGACCCCCAAGAGACCCAGTACTTC
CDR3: CASSAPDPQETQYF

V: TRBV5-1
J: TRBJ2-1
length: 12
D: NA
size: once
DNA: TGCGCCAGCAGCGCCGCTCAGGATGAGCAGTTCTTC
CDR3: CASSAAQDEQFF

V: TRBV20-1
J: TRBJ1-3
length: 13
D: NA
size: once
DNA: TGCAGTGCTAGTTCGGGGAGTGGAAACACCATATATTTT
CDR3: CSASSGSGNTIYF

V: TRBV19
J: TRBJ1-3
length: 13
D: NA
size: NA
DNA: TGTGCCAGTAGTGAGGTAATCGGAAACACCATATATTTT
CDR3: CASSEVIGNTIYF

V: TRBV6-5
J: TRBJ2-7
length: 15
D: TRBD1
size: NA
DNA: TGTGCCAGCAGTTACTCCGGGACAGGTCCCTACGAGCAGTACTTC
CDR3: CASSYSGTGPYEQYF

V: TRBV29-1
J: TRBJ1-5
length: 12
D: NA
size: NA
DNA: TGCAGCGTTTTGGACCCGGGGGAGCCCCAGCATTTT
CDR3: CSVLDPGEPQHF

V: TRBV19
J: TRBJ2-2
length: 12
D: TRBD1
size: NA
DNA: TGTTGTGGGCAGGGGGCTACCGGGGAGCTGTTTTTT
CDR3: CCGQGATGELFF

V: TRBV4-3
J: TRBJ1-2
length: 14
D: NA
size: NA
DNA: TGCGCCAGCAGCCATGGGGGGCAAGCGGAGGGCTACACCTTC
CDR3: CASSHGGQAEGYTF